This entry features one T cell receptor beta chain sequence. Its antigen is currently unknown. This specimen comes from a study of shared clonotypes between healthy human individuals. Broader study findings: Limitation of the genetic and exposure-history diversity represented came from the few donors.

Among the donors, all were Caucasian adults who lived in Nashville, Tennessee. Unsorted PBMC contributed about 0.3 ug DNA, approximately 30,000 T cell genomes, to each replicate PCR. Data came from immunoSEQ multiplex PCR; TCRdb stores just in-frame clones and leaves some out. The table lists about 470,000 clones, 75% to 85% of them singletons. The sequencing input was PBMCs. The source of this sequence is a woman aged 35 to 49 in good health. Some clones in this sample may be carry-over from other donors' samples.

CDR3 amino acids: CASSKRLAFIDTQYF. In DNA, the CDR3 is TGTGCCAGCAGCAAGCGACTAGCGTTTATAGATACGCAGTATTTT. The rearrangement links TRBV7-6 to TRBJ2-3, with 8 bases that match TRBD2. The CDR3 runs 15 residues. CDR1 is SGHVS and CDR2 is FNYEAQ in the germline V gene. With 5 bases clipped from V and 5 bases from J, the junction kept 9 bases outside the gene matches. The full variable domain, in which reference TRBV7-6 and TRBJ2-3 provide the parts outside the CDR3, is GAGVSQSPRYKVTKRGQDVALRCDPISGHVSLYWYRQALGQGPEFLTYFNYEAQQDKSGLPNDRFSAERPEGSISTLTIQRTEQRDSAMYRCASSKRLAFIDTQYFGPGTRLTVL.